The 3 T cell receptor beta chains presented below share a single source sample, sequenced in a study of CD8+CD57+ T cells in acquired aplastic anemia. Genomic DNA was employed as the template in profiling TCR beta VDJ and CDR3. TCRdb reprocessed the reads with MiXCR, giving one entry per CDR3 protein. The repertoire holds more than 150,000 distinct CDR3 sequences, over 60% seen once, with 40% to 55% in the top ten. Input material: sorted CD4+, CD8+, or CD8+CD57+ T cells (not recorded which) from PBMCs. The receptors derive from a human donor with severe aplastic anemia or a healthy control (not recorded which).

This sequence joins TRBV7-2 and TRBJ1-5; possible D gene TRBD1, 5 bases. V gave up 5 bases and J gave up 5 bases, with 10 bases separating them. CDR3 length: 13 residues. Germline V gene sequence: CDR1 SGHTA, CDR2 FQGNSA. CDR3 in DNA: TGTGCCAGCAGCCTCACCAGGGATCAGCCCCAGCATTTT. Residues: CASSLTRDQPQHF.

The chain is built from TRBV10-3 and TRBJ1-5; D is uncertain. There are 14 residues in the CDR3. Germline CDR1 ENHRY, CDR2 SYGVKD. V gave up 2 bases and J gave up 2 bases, with 7 bases separating them. The CDR3 DNA sequence: TGTGCCATCAGTGAGGGGCAACGCAATCAGCCCCAGCATTTT. Its protein is CAISEGQRNQPQHF.

V usage is TRBV11-1 and J usage is TRBJ1-2; a possible D gene is TRBD1 (6 bases). Germline CDR1 SGHAT, CDR2 FQDESV (reference sequence). Trimming removed 1 base at V and 8 bases at J, with 11 bases between. This CDR3 is 13 amino acids long. DNA for the CDR3: TGTGCCAGCAGCTTAGTAGGGGGTCAAGGCTACACCTTC. Protein: CASSLVGGQGYTF.